The 17 T cell receptor beta chains given below trace back to one sample, sequenced in a study of shared clonotypes between healthy human individuals. Clones were sequenced by immunoSEQ multiplex PCR, and TCRdb holds only the in-frame ones, with some missing. The sample carries around 120,000 clones, roughly 66% recorded once. The material sequenced was memory CD8+ T cells sorted from blood. The subset was: CD45RO+ cells pooled with CCR7-negative TemRA cells. All receptors come from a woman between 25 and 40 years old in good health.

The CDR3 region is CASSEGGSHTGELFF. The CDR3, as DNA: TGTGCCAGCAGTGAAGGCGGGAGTCACACCGGGGAGCTGTTTTTT. The chain employs TRBV25-1 and TRBJ2-2; TRBD2 aligns across 7 bases. The CDR3 is made up of 15 amino acids. The V gene's germline CDR1 is MGHDK and CDR2 SYGVNS. Unmatched junction bases numbered 3, after V lost 2 bases and J lost 3 bases.

This clone was counted at least ten times. The rearrangement joins TRBV7-8 to TRBJ2-7; perhaps TRBD2 as D (6 bases). The CDR3 has 14 residues. The germline V gene encodes CDR1 SGHVS and CDR2 FQNEAQ. The V and J ends lost 3 bases and 4 bases respectively, with 13 bases between them. In DNA, the CDR3 is TGTGCCAGCAGCTTGGAGTGGGGGGATTACGAGCAGTACTTC. This codes for CASSLEWGDYEQYF.

The chain joins TRBV5-1 to TRBJ1-2; 9 nucleotides line up with TRBD1. Germline trimming cut 0 bases from V and 8 bases from J; bases unmatched to any gene: 8. The CDR3 is 15 amino acids. Germline-derived CDR1 and CDR2 are SGHRS and YFSETQ. The CDR3: CASSLAGGTGKGYTF. The DNA of the CDR3 is TGCGCCAGCAGCTTGGCCGGGGGGACAGGGAAAGGCTACACCTTC.

This clone was observed a few times. V gene TRBV6-4 combines with J gene TRBJ2-5; possibly TRBD1 for D (5 bases). TRBJ2-7 matches the DNA end more closely, so the J call is doubtful. The germline V gene encodes CDR1 MRHNA and CDR2 SNTAGT. The CDR3 has 13 residues. CDR3 DNA sequence: TGTGCCAGCAGTGAAGGGGAAAAGGACGAGCAGTACTTC. Protein sequence: CASSEGEKDEQYF.

A word on this clone: Other DNA sequences within the sample encode an identical CDR3. This sequence joins TRBV29-1 and TRBJ2-1; weak D call: TRBD1 (5 bases). The germline V and J ends were trimmed by 4 bases and 5 bases, with 15 bases remaining between them. CDR1 is SQVTM, CDR2 ANQGSEA, per germline. The CDR3 is 14 amino acids. In DNA form, the CDR3 reads TGCAGCGTTGTAGGTGCAGGGCATCACAATGAGCAGTTCTTC. This translates into CSVVGAGHHNEQFF.

The chain recombines TRBV2 with TRBJ2-3, with TRBD2 matching over 8 bases. Germline V gene data show CDR1 as SNHLY and CDR2 as FYNNEI. The CDR3 is 16 amino acids. The junction had 7 bases not matched to a gene; V was cut back by 1 base and J by 4 bases. The CDR3 loop is CASSEERGWGPDTQYF. The CDR3 coding sequence is TGTGCCAGCAGTGAAGAGCGGGGGTGGGGTCCAGATACGCAGTATTTT.

This chain links TRBV11-2 with TRBJ1-3, with D perhaps matching TRBD1 (5 bases). The germline gives CDR1 SGHAT, CDR2 FQNNGV. The ends were cut back, 7 bases at V and 2 bases at J, with 12 bases in the middle. The CDR3 loop spans 14 amino acids. CDR3 in DNA: TGTGCCAGCACCCGGGGACTAACTGGAAACACCATATATTTT. Protein product: CASTRGLTGNTIYF.

This clone was observed many times. This CDR3 reads CASSPPRPRNTEAFF. DNA of the CDR3: TGTGCCAGCAGCCCACCCAGACCGAGAAACACTGAAGCTTTCTTT. This sequence joins TRBV5-4 and TRBJ1-1; no clear D gene. Germline CDR1 is SGHNT and CDR2 is YYREEE (reference sequence). V lost 4 bases to trimming and J lost 2 bases, with 15 bases between them. CDR3 size: 15 residues.

This clone turned up a few times. J is TRBJ2-1 and V is TRBV29-1; no reliable D call. This CDR3 spans 15 amino acids. The ends were cut back, 0 bases at V and 5 bases at J, with 14 bases in the middle. The germline V gene encodes CDR1 SQVTM and CDR2 ANQGSEA. CDR3 bases: TGCAGCGTTGAAGATCTAAGAGGCAGTAACAATGAGCAGTTCTTC. This sequence encodes CSVEDLRGSNNEQFF.

The chain combines TRBV23-1 with TRBJ2-7, with D perhaps TRBD2 (7 bases). TRBV23-1 is filed as an ORF, its function uncertain. V gave up 5 bases and J gave up 7 bases, with 33 bases separating them. The CDR3 runs to 19 residues. CDR3 protein: CASSVLRGITSGNSKEQYF. The CDR3 DNA reads as TGCGCCAGCAGTGTCCTCAGGGGTATTACAAGCGGGAATTCGAAGGAGCAGTACTTC.

This clone has more than one count but fewer than ten. CDR3: CASSYVGNYGYTF. Written as DNA, the CDR3 is TGTGCCAGCAGTTATGTTGGGAACTATGGCTACACCTTC. J is TRBJ1-2 and V is TRBV6-4, with D uncertain. V was trimmed by 5 bases and J by 2 bases, leaving 9 bases between them. This CDR3 comprises 13 residues. Germline V CDR1 and CDR2: MRHNA, SNTAGT.

This clone was recorded once. CDR3 loop: CASSTLEGGSYEQYF. CDR3 coding DNA: TGTGCCAGCAGTACCCTTGAGGGGGGATCCTACGAGCAGTACTTC. The chain recombines TRBV28 with TRBJ2-7; D tentatively reads TRBD1 or TRBD2 (6 bases each). Germline values: CDR1 MDHEN, CDR2 SYDVKM. Trimming removed 5 bases at V and 1 base at J, with 15 bases between. The CDR3 is made up of 15 amino acids.

The rearrangement links TRBV5-4 to TRBJ2-1; 12 bases fit TRBD2. Germline V lookup: CDR1 SGHNT, CDR2 YYREEE (reference sequence). V gave up 0 bases and J gave up 4 bases; unmatched junction bases: 2. The CDR3 consists of 16 residues. DNA of the CDR3: TGTGCCAGCAGCTTGGGGACTAGCGGGACTTACAATGAGCAGTTCTTC. Its translation: CASSLGTSGTYNEQFF.

This clone came up a few times. The rearrangement joins TRBV4-2 to TRBJ2-2; maybe TRBD1 (5 bases). Germline V gene data show CDR1 as LGHNA and CDR2 as YNFKEQ. Between the trimmed V and J ends, which lost 6 bases and 4 bases, there was a span of 21 bases. The CDR3 extends over 17 amino acids. The CDR3 DNA is TGTGCCAGCAGAGACAGTGCGTGGGGATTGGGCACCGGGGAGCTGTTTTTT. Protein sequence: CASRDSAWGLGTGELFF.

This rearrangement joins TRBV28 to TRBJ1-4; possibly TRBD1 for D (5 bases). Looked up from germline, CDR1 is MDHEN and CDR2 is SYDVKM. The V end lost 6 bases, the J end lost 4 bases, and 12 bases lay between the germline ends. CDR3 length: 14 amino acids. DNA of the CDR3: TGTGCCAGCAGGGGACTCACGCGTAATGAAAAACTGTTTTTT. Its protein is CASRGLTRNEKLFF.

The chain joins TRBV27 to TRBJ1-2; D not resolved. Germline V CDR1 and CDR2: MNHEY, SMNVEV (reference sequence). Trimming took 8 bases from V and 1 from J, leaving 17 bases between them. The CDR3 runs 15 residues. This chain's CDR3 is CASLGSINHNYGYTF. In DNA form, the CDR3 reads TGTGCCAGCCTCGGCAGCATAAACCATAACTATGGCTACACCTTC.

In the case of this clone: A read error is possible here, since a much larger clone lies one base away. The sample has other DNA sequences that encode this CDR3 too. V usage is TRBV6-5 and J usage is TRBJ2-2; D remains unclear. This CDR3 has 14 residues. The germline V gene encodes CDR1 MNHEY and CDR2 SVGAGI. Trimming took off 7 bases at V and 1 base at J, with 10 bases between the two ends. The CDR3 DNA reads as TGTGCCAGCAAAGTTCGGCGGAACACCGGGGAGCTGTTTTTT. The encoded protein is CASKVRRNTGELFF.